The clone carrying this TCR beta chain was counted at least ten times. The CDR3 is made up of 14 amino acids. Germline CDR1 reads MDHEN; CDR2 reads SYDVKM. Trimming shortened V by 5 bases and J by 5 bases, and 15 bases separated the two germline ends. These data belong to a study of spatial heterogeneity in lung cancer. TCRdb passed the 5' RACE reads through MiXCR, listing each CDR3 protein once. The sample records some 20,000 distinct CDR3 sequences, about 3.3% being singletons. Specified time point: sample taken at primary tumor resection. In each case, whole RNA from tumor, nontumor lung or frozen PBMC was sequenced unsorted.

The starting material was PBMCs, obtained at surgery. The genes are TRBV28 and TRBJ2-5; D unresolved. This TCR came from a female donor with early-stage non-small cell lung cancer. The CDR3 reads CASSPPRYGETQYF. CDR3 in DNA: TGTGCCAGCAGTCCCCCTAGGTACGGGGAGACCCAGTACTTC.